This is a list of T cell receptor beta chains from one sample in a study of spatial heterogeneity in lung cancer. TCRdb processed the 5' RACE reads anew with MiXCR; each CDR3 protein has one entry. Of fewer than 45,000 distinct CDR3 sequences listed, 6% to 7% were seen once; the top ten hold roughly 45%. The sequencing here drew on PBMCs, taken at surgery. The receptors originated from a female donor with early-stage non-small cell lung cancer. Both conserved end residues are part of each CDR3. The D gene is left open where the match is weak. Some rows mark clone size as missing; the rest say once, few, many or name a class of expanded clone.

clone_size: NA; v_call: TRBV6-2/TRBV6-3; j_call: TRBJ1-6; d_call: NA; cdr3_nt: TGTGCCAGCAAGGATTTCAGTGCGACCAATTCACCCCTCCACTTT; cdr3_aa: CASKDFSATNSPLHF
clone_size: many; v_call: TRBV24-1; j_call: TRBJ2-7; d_call: NA; cdr3_nt: TGTGCCACCAGTGATTTTCGAGGAAACGAGCAGTACTTC; cdr3_aa: CATSDFRGNEQYF
clone_size: few; v_call: TRBV3-1; j_call: TRBJ2-1; d_call: TRBD2; cdr3_nt: TGTGCCAGCAGCCAAGAGTTGACTAGCGGGGGCTACAATGAGCAGTTCTTC; cdr3_aa: CASSQELTSGGYNEQFF
clone_size: NA; v_call: TRBV20-1; j_call: TRBJ2-3; d_call: TRBD2; cdr3_nt: TGCAGTGCTAGAAAACTAGCGGAGGGCACAGATACGCAGTATTTT; cdr3_aa: CSARKLAEGTDTQYF
clone_size: NA; v_call: TRBV7-6; j_call: TRBJ2-7; d_call: NA; cdr3_nt: TGTGCCAGCAGCTTAGCTGGAGGGGAAACCTACGAGCAGTACTTC; cdr3_aa: CASSLAGGETYEQYF
clone_size: few; v_call: TRBV13; j_call: TRBJ2-7; d_call: TRBD1; cdr3_nt: TGTGCCAGCAGCCCGGACAGGAACGAGAGCTACGAGCAGTACTTC; cdr3_aa: CASSPDRNESYEQYF
clone_size: few; v_call: TRBV3-1; j_call: TRBJ1-4; d_call: NA; cdr3_nt: TGTGCCAGCAGCCAAAAGCCCGACGGTGAAAAACTGTTTTTT; cdr3_aa: CASSQKPDGEKLFF
clone_size: many; v_call: TRBV28; j_call: TRBJ1-5; d_call: NA; cdr3_nt: TGTGCCAGCAGCCCTGGGAACAGATACCTTAGCAATCAGCCCCAGCATTTT; cdr3_aa: CASSPGNRYLSNQPQHF
clone_size: many; v_call: TRBV7-2; j_call: TRBJ1-4; d_call: NA; cdr3_nt: TGTGCCAGCAGCCAGGACGGGAATGAAAAACTGTTTTTT; cdr3_aa: CASSQDGNEKLFF
clone_size: many; v_call: TRBV3-1; j_call: TRBJ1-1; d_call: NA; cdr3_nt: TGTGCCAGCAGCCGAGACACCGGGAACACTGAAGCTTTCTTT; cdr3_aa: CASSRDTGNTEAFF
clone_size: few; v_call: TRBV4-3; j_call: TRBJ1-1; d_call: TRBD1; cdr3_nt: TGCGCCAGCAGCCAGGGAGACAGGGGTCGGGCGAACACTGAAGCTTTCTTT; cdr3_aa: CASSQGDRGRANTEAFF